The rows below give T cell receptor beta chains drawn from one sample of a study of blood T cell repertoires in COVID-19. Some clones are missing from TCRdb's copy, which holds only in-frame ones; the method was immunoSEQ multiplex PCR. In the table there are some 14,000 clones, around 80% of which are singletons. Sequencing was carried out using peripheral blood. The receptors stem from a human donor in a cohort sampled during active COVID-19. Both conserved end residues are part of each CDR3. D genes are given only for firm matches. Only some rows state a clone size, as once, few, many or a class for expanded clones.

D gene | J gene | V gene | clone size | CDR3 DNA | CDR3 protein
- | TRBJ1-2 | TRBV14 | - | TGTGCCAGCAGCCAAGATGGGGACACCTCTGGGTATGGCTACACCTTC | CASSQDGDTSGYGYTF
TRBD1 | TRBJ2-5 | TRBV6-1 | - | TGTGCCAGCAGTGAACGGGACAGGGGGCTCGGGACCCAGTACTTC | CASSERDRGLGTQYF
- | TRBJ2-7 | TRBV2 | - | TGTGCCAGCACCCTCTCAGGGCCCTCCTACGAGCAGTACTTC | CASTLSGPSYEQYF
TRBD1 | TRBJ1-2 | TRBV7-2 | - | TGTGCCAGCAGCTCAAAAAAGACAGGGGAATATGGCTACACCTTC | CASSSKKTGEYGYTF
- | TRBJ1-2 | TRBV18 | - | TGTGCCAGCTCACCACGATCAGGGAACTATGGCTACACCTTC | CASSPRSGNYGYTF
- | TRBJ1-5 | TRBV6-6 | - | TGTGCCAGCAGTTTCCCCCGTGACGGGGGCAATCAGCCCCAGCATTTT | CASSFPRDGGNQPQHF
TRBD2 | TRBJ2-7 | TRBV2 | - | TGTGCCAGCAGTGGACTAGCGAGAATGTCTGGGGAGCAGTACTTC | CASSGLARMSGEQYF
TRBD1 | TRBJ2-7 | TRBV9 | - | TGTGCCAGCAGCGTAACAGGGGTCGAGCAGTACTTC | CASSVTGVEQYF
- | TRBJ1-1 | TRBV28 | - | TGTGCCAGCAGCTCAACAGGCTTGAACACTGAAGCTTTCTTT | CASSSTGLNTEAFF
- | TRBJ2-7 | TRBV28 | - | TGTGCCACAGGGACACCATACGAGCAGTACTTC | CATGTPYEQYF
- | TRBJ2-5 | TRBV2 | - | TGTGCCAGCAACTCACCTCCAGGAGCGGCAGGGGATGAGACCCAGTACTTC | CASNSPPGAAGDETQYF
- | TRBJ1-5 | TRBV7-8 | - | TGTGCCAGCAGCTGGGGCAGGAGCAATCAGCCCCAGCATTTT | CASSWGRSNQPQHF
TRBD1 | TRBJ2-5 | TRBV19 | - | TGTGCCAGTAGAAGTGGGACAGGGGCGAGTGAGACCCAGTACTTC | CASRSGTGASETQYF
TRBD1 | TRBJ2-1 | TRBV5-1 | - | TGCGCCAGCAGCTGGCCCAGGGGGCGGATCCACAATGAGCAGTTCTTC | CASSWPRGRIHNEQFF
- | TRBJ1-1 | TRBV10-3 | - | TGTGCCATCAGTGATTCAGGGTTGCGGACTGAAGCTTTCTTT | CAISDSGLRTEAFF
TRBD2 | TRBJ2-7 | TRBV6-6 | - | TGTGCCAGCAAAAAAGCGGGAAGCTCCTACGAGCAGTACTTC | CASKKAGSSYEQYF
TRBD1 | TRBJ1-1 | TRBV28 | few | TGTGCCAGCTCCGGACAGGGGACTTCTGAAGCTTTCTTT | CASSGQGTSEAFF
- | TRBJ1-6 | TRBV7-2 | - | TGTGCCAGCAGCTTCGGAGCGGGCGAAAGGTCACCCCTCCACTTT | CASSFGAGERSPLHF
TRBD1 | TRBJ1-4 | TRBV4-2 | - | TGTGCCAGCAGCCAAGCTGGGACAGGGAACGAAAAACTGTTTTTT | CASSQAGTGNEKLFF
- | TRBJ1-6 | TRBV28 | once | TGTGCCAGCAGTGCGGTCATGGGTAATTCACCCCTCCACTTT | CASSAVMGNSPLHF
TRBD1 | TRBJ1-5 | TRBV7-9 | - | TGTGCCAGCAGCCCAATGGGTGCAGGGGGCTTTGGCAATCAGCCCCAGCATTTT | CASSPMGAGGFGNQPQHF
- | TRBJ2-3 | TRBV4-2 | - | TGTGCCAGCAGCCAAGATCTGCTAGACACAGATACGCAGTATTTT | CASSQDLLDTDTQYF